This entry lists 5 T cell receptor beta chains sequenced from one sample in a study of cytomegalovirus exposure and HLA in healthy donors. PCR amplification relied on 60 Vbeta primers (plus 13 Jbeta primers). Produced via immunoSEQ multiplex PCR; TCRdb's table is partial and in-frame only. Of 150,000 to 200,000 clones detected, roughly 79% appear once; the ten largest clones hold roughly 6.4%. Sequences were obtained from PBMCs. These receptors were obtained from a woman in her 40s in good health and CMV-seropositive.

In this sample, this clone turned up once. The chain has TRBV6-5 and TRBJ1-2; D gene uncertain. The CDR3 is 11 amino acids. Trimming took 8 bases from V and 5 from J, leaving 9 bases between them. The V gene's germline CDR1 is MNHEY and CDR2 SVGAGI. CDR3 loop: CASATEYGYTF. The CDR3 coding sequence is TGTGCCAGCGCAACAGAATATGGCTACACCTTC.

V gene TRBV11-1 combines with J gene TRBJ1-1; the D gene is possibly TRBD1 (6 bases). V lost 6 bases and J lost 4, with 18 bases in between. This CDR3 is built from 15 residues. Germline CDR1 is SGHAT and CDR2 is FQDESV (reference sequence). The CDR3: CASSLVQGRGTEAFF. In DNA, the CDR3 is TGTGCCAGCAGTTTGGTACAGGGCCGAGGCACTGAAGCTTTCTTT. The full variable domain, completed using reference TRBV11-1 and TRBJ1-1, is EAEVAQSPRYKITEKSQAVAFWCDPISGHATLYWYRQILGQGPELLVQFQDESVVDDSQLPKDRFSAERLKGVDSTLKIQPAELGDSAMYLCASSLVQGRGTEAFFGQGTRLTVV.

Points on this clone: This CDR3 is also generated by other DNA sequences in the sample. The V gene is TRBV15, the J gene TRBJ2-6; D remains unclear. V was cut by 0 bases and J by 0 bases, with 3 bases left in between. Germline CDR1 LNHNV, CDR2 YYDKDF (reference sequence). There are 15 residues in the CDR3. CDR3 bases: TGTGCCACCAGCAGAGACCTCTCTGGGGCCAACGTCCTGACTTTC. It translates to CATSRDLSGANVLTF.

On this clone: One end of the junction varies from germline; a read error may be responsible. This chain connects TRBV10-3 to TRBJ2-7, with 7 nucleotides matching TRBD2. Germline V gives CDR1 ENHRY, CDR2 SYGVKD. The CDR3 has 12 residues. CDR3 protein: CAISEQDGTILF. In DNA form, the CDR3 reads TGTGCCATCAGTGAGCAAGACGGGACTATACTATTC.

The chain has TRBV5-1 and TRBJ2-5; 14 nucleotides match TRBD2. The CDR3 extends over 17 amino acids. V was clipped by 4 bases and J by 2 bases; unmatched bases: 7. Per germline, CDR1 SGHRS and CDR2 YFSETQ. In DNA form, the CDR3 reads TGCGCCAGCAGCCGGGGACTAGCGGGGGCCATTCAAGAGACCCAGTACTTC. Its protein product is CASSRGLAGAIQETQYF.